This TCR beta chain was identified during a study of T cell responses to AZD1222 COVID-19 vaccine. Regarding the study as a whole: Baseline seropositivity characterized only a handful of AZD1222 recipients.

Sequenced by immunoSEQ multiplex PCR; TCRdb stores in-frame clones only, minus some. Among approximately 130,000 clones listed, over 75% were seen once. V lost 5 bases and J lost 2, with 7 bases in between. CDR3 length: 13 amino acids. Germline values: CDR1 SEHNR, CDR2 FQNEAQ (reference sequence). On this clone: Antigen: not known.

The sample was peripheral blood, taken 28 days after the second dose of the MenACWY control vaccine. The clonotype was recovered from an adult who received the MenACWY meningococcal vaccine as a control. The rearrangement uses TRBV7-9 and TRBJ2-1; D unclear. DNA of the CDR3: TGTGCCAGCAGCCCCGTGACCTACAATGAGCAGTTCTTC. Translated, it gives CASSPVTYNEQFF.